The 13 T cell receptor beta chains reported below all come from one sample, sequenced in a study of cytomegalovirus exposure and HLA in healthy donors. PCR amplification relied on 60 Vbeta primers (plus 13 Jbeta primers). Generated by immunoSEQ multiplex PCR, the TCRdb table keeps only in-frame clones and is missing some. The data hold under 200,000 clones, with roughly four fifths observed a single time. Sequenced material: PBMCs. The receptors here all came from a woman in her late teens or twenties in good health and CMV-seronegative.

The genes are TRBV28 and TRBJ1-1; D is ambiguous. Trimming cost V 6 bases and J 1 base, with 21 bases left between them. Germline lookup yields CDR1 MDHEN and CDR2 SYDVKM. This CDR3 contains 17 residues. In DNA form, the CDR3 reads TGTGCCAGCAGAGTTTTTTCGGTGGTACAGAGGAACACTGAAGCTTTCTTT. Translated, it gives CASRVFSVVQRNTEAFF.

V usage is TRBV7-2 and J usage is TRBJ2-3; 11 nucleotides match TRBD2. The CDR3 runs to 17 residues. The V segment lost 4 bases and the J segment 1 base; nucleotides outside the gene matches: 7. Germline assignment: CDR1 SGHTA and CDR2 FQGNSA. CDR3 residues: CASSYSGGAGGTDTQYF. The CDR3 DNA reads as TGTGCCAGCAGCTATAGCGGGGGGGCCGGAGGCACAGATACGCAGTATTTT.

This chain uses TRBV5-1 with TRBJ2-1; TRBD1 might be the D (6 bases). Trimming took off 4 bases at V and 10 bases at J, with 12 bases between the two ends. Looked up from germline, CDR1 is SGHRS and CDR2 is YFSETQ. The CDR3 has 12 amino acids. CDR3 in DNA: TGCGCCAGCAGCGACACAGGGAGCGAGCAGTTCTTC. It specifies CASSDTGSEQFF.

The V gene is TRBV7-3, the J gene TRBJ2-5, with a possible D match to TRBD2 (5 bases). In germline, CDR1 is SGHTA, CDR2 FQGTGA. V was pared by 0 bases and J by 5 bases, with 13 bases between. The CDR3 length is 15 residues. The CDR3 here is CASSLTWTLGETQYF. DNA for the CDR3: TGTGCCAGCAGCTTAACGTGGACTCTCGGGGAGACCCAGTACTTC.

This chain connects TRBV18 to TRBJ1-5; D gene ambiguous. Germline CDR1 and CDR2: KGHSH and LQKENI. V dropped 3 bases and J dropped 5 bases, with 8 bases sitting between them. The CDR3 covers 13 residues. The CDR3 DNA follows: TGTGCCAGCTCACCGGCCAGGTATCAGCCCCAGCATTTT. Translating it yields CASSPARYQPQHF.

The rearrangement joins TRBV25-1 to TRBJ2-2; D gene unclear. The CDR3 sequence is 16 residues long. CDR1 is MGHDK, CDR2 SYGVNS, per germline. V lost 5 bases to trimming and J lost 1 base, with 14 bases between them. The CDR3: CASSTPGLVNTGELFF. In nucleotides, the CDR3 is TGTGCCAGCAGTACGCCGGGTCTTGTGAACACCGGGGAGCTGTTTTTT.

V is TRBV27 and J is TRBJ1-4; 8 bases are a match to TRBD1. The CDR3 runs 16 residues. Germline V gives CDR1 MNHEY, CDR2 SMNVEV (reference sequence). The V gene end was trimmed by 7 bases and the J gene end by 4 bases; junction bases not matched to a gene: 11. Here the CDR3 DNA reads TGTGCCAGCACCACGGCGTTCGGACAGGGTAATGAAAAACTGTTTTTT. Amino acids: CASTTAFGQGNEKLFF.

This clone turned up a few times. The chain recombines TRBV19 with TRBJ1-1; D possibly corresponds to TRBD1 (6 bases). The V gene's germline CDR1 is LNHDA and CDR2 SQIVND (reference sequence). The V and J ends lost 3 bases and 4 bases respectively, with 12 bases between them. CDR3 length: 14 residues. CDR3 sequence (DNA): TGTGCCAGTAGTATCGGGCAGGGGATCACTGAAGCTTTCTTT. Translating gives CASSIGQGITEAFF.

The chain employs TRBV4-1 and TRBJ2-1; 8 nucleotides align to TRBD1. With V trimmed by 3 bases and J by 4 bases, 8 bases remained unmatched. CDR3 length: 16 amino acids. The V gene's germline CDR1 is MGHRA and CDR2 YSYEKL. The CDR3 reads CASSHPGQGPYNEQFF. DNA of the CDR3: TGCGCCAGCAGCCATCCAGGACAGGGCCCATACAATGAGCAGTTCTTC.

This chain links TRBV28 with TRBJ2-7, with TRBD1 as a possible D gene (5 bases). Germline assignment: CDR1 MDHEN and CDR2 SYDVKM. Trimming took 7 bases from V and 2 from J, leaving 21 bases between them. This CDR3 is built from 16 residues. The CDR3 nucleotides are TGTGCCAGCATTTCCCCCGCCCACAGGAACGCCTACGAGCAGTACTTC. This codes for CASISPAHRNAYEQYF.

The V and J genes are TRBV6-1 and TRBJ2-1; 11 bases line up with TRBD2. There are 14 residues in the CDR3. The V and J ends lost 4 bases and 5 bases, in that order; junction bases with no gene match: 1. Germline lookup yields CDR1 MNHNS and CDR2 SASEGT. The CDR3 protein is CASSGLAGHNEQFF. The CDR3, as DNA: TGTGCCAGCAGTGGACTAGCGGGGCACAATGAGCAGTTCTTC.

This clone has only a few counts. The chain has TRBV7-8 and TRBJ1-1; D is unclear. The V and J ends lost 5 bases and 1 base respectively, with 11 bases between them. Germline CDR1 reads SGHVS; CDR2 reads FQNEAQ. The CDR3 runs 14 residues. The CDR3 region has the DNA TGTGCCAGCAGCCCTAGGGAGGGGAACACTGAAGCTTTCTTT. Residues: CASSPREGNTEAFF.

This clone has just one count. The chain carries TRBV2 and TRBJ2-7; TRBD2 agrees at 8 bases. This CDR3 is 12 amino acids long. Germline-derived CDR1 and CDR2 are SNHLY and FYNNEI. Trimming at V came to 7 bases and at J to 4 bases, leaving 3 bases not matched to a gene. DNA of the CDR3: TGTGCCAGCAAAACTAGCGGTTACGAGCAGTACTTC. Translation: CASKTSGYEQYF.